These 29 T cell receptor beta chains originate from one sample sequenced in a study of T cell repertoires in cytomegalovirus infection. TCRdb analysed the reads with MiXCR anew, one entry per CDR3 protein. The sample has 250,000 to 300,000 distinct CDR3 sequences; more than 20% are singletons. Sequencing was done on a sample of PBMCs. The receptors come from a human donor in good health (CMV status not recorded). Some clones in this sample may be carry-over from other donors' samples.

This clonotype was recorded many times. This sequence joins TRBV7-7 and TRBJ2-2; D could derive from TRBD1 or TRBD2 (6 bases each). Trimming removed 8 bases from V and 6 bases from J, with 13 bases in between. This CDR3 has 13 residues. In germline, CDR1 is SSHAT, CDR2 FNYEAQ (reference sequence). The CDR3 loop reads CASPGGRAGELFF. CDR3 coding DNA: TGTGCCAGCCCCGGGGGCCGAGCCGGGGAGCTGTTTTTT.

In this sample, this clonotype turned up a few times. The chain joins TRBV6-6 to TRBJ2-1; 9 positions agree with TRBD2. The CDR3 spans 14 residues. Germline CDR1 is MNHNY and CDR2 is SVGAGI (reference sequence). J lost 7 bases, V lost 3 bases, and 4 bases had no gene match. The CDR3 region is CASSYLTSGNEQFF. The CDR3 region has the DNA TGTGCCAGCAGTTATCTGACTAGCGGAAATGAGCAGTTCTTC.

CDR3 protein: CSVDGLAGVPDTQYF. Written as DNA, the CDR3 is TGCAGCGTTGACGGACTAGCGGGAGTCCCAGATACGCAGTATTTT. The genes are TRBV29-1 and TRBJ2-3; 13 bases align to TRBD2. This CDR3 has 15 residues. Looked up from germline, CDR1 is SQVTM and CDR2 is ANQGSEA. Unmatched junction bases numbered 4, after V lost 3 bases and J lost 4 bases.

V gene TRBV6-2 or TRBV6-3 combines with J gene TRBJ2-7; 8 bases are shared with TRBD2. This CDR3 has 12 residues. V lost 6 bases and J lost 6; bases outside the gene matches: 4. Germline CDR1 is MNHEY and CDR2 is SVGEGT. The CDR3 region has the DNA TGTGCCAGCAGCGAGCGGGAGAGCGAGCAGTACTTC. It yields the protein CASSERESEQYF.

The table lists this clonotype with many counts. The rearrangement links TRBV7-2 to TRBJ2-2; 12 bases agree with TRBD2. The CDR3 extends over 17 amino acids. Germline assignment: CDR1 SGHTA and CDR2 FQGNSA. Trimming removed 5 bases from V and 7 bases from J; junction bases left unmatched: 11. CDR3 nucleotide sequence: TGTGCCAGCAGCCCACCGGGACTAGCGGGTAGCGGCGGGGAGCTGTTTTTT. This encodes CASSPPGLAGSGGELFF. The whole variable domain, remainder taken from reference TRBV7-2 and TRBJ2-2, is GAGVSQSPSNKVTEKGKDVELRCDPISGHTALYWYRQSLGQGLEFLIYFQGNSAPDKSGLPSDRFSAERTGGSVSTLTIQRTQQEDSAVYLCASSPPGLAGSGGELFFGEGSRLTVL.

This clonotype was seen ten or more times. This sequence joins TRBV28 and TRBJ1-2; D is possibly TRBD1 (5 bases). Germline lookup yields CDR1 MDHEN and CDR2 SYDVKM. This CDR3 spans 13 amino acids. The V end lost 7 bases, the J end lost 7 bases, and 16 bases lay between the germline ends. The CDR3, as DNA: TGTGCCAGCACCCTGCTTAGGGGTTTTGGCTACACCTTC. This sequence encodes CASTLLRGFGYTF.

This clonotype was seen only a few times. The chain is built from TRBV7-2 and TRBJ1-2; 10 bases are shared with TRBD1. The germline V gene encodes CDR1 SGHTA and CDR2 FQGNSA. The CDR3 has 16 residues. J gave up 12 bases and V 5 bases, and 18 bases lay outside the gene matches. The CDR3 is CASSLLELGQGPPHTF. CDR3 DNA: TGTGCCAGCAGCCTGTTAGAATTGGGACAGGGGCCCCCTCACACCTTC.

About this clonotype itself: A junction boundary mismatches the germline segment, possibly from a read error. This rearrangement joins TRBV7-1 to TRBJ2-7; D is perhaps TRBD1 (6 bases). TRBV7-1 is annotated as an ORF whose role is uncertain. The CDR3 length is 15 residues. CDR3 loop: CASRAAGQTSYEQYF. CDR3 nucleotide sequence: TGTGCCAGCCGCGCCGCCGGACAGACCTCCTACGAGCAGTACTTT.

This clonotype appeared once. This chain links TRBV15 with TRBJ1-5; D possibly corresponds to TRBD1 (5 bases). Per germline, CDR1 LNHNV and CDR2 YYDKDF (reference sequence). V was trimmed by 0 bases and J by 3 bases, leaving 12 bases between them. The CDR3 has 16 amino acids. The CDR3 nucleotides are TGTGCCACCAGCAGAGATCTGGCCAGGGACAATCAGCCCCAGCATTTT. Protein sequence: CATSRDLARDNQPQHF.

The rearrangement joins TRBV7-2 to TRBJ2-2, with D unclear. This CDR3 is built from 15 residues. Deletions cut 1 base from V and 6 bases from J, with 12 bases between. The germline V gene has CDR1 SGHTA and CDR2 FQGNSA. The CDR3: CASSLDPKAAGELFF. In DNA form, the CDR3 reads TGTGCCAGCAGCTTAGACCCCAAGGCGGCCGGGGAGCTGTTTTTT.

There are a few counts of this clonotype. The chain uses TRBV7-2 and TRBJ2-3, with a tentative D call TRBD2 (5 bases). The CDR3 is 14 amino acids. Per germline, CDR1 SGHTA and CDR2 FQGNSA. The V gene lost 2 bases and the J gene lost 5 bases, with 11 bases spanning the gap. Here the CDR3 reads CASSLSPSGDTQYF. The CDR3, as DNA: TGTGCCAGCAGCTTATCCCCAAGCGGAGATACGCAGTATTTT.

The V and J genes are TRBV19 and TRBJ1-5; D may be TRBD1 (6 bases). The CDR3 is 13 residues long. The V end was cut by 6 bases, the J end by 4 bases, with 10 bases between. The germline CDR1 and CDR2 sequences are LNHDA and SQIVND (reference sequence). This CDR3 is CASRPRGNQPQHF. CDR3 sequence (DNA): TGTGCCAGTAGGCCCAGGGGAAATCAGCCCCAGCATTTT.

V is TRBV11-2 and J is TRBJ1-1; D possibly corresponds to TRBD1 (5 bases). The CDR3 spans 14 residues. In germline, CDR1 is SGHAT, CDR2 FQNNGV. The germline V and J ends were trimmed by 0 bases and 5 bases, with 10 bases remaining between them. Here the CDR3 reads CASSLERGGTEAFF. The CDR3 region has the DNA TGTGCCAGCAGCTTAGAGAGGGGTGGGACTGAAGCTTTCTTT.

The rearrangement joins TRBV5-4 to TRBJ1-1, with TRBD1 identical over 7 bases. The CDR3 runs 15 residues. The V segment lost 0 bases and the J segment 5 bases; nucleotides outside the gene matches: 7. CDR1 is SGHNT, CDR2 YYREEE, per germline (reference sequence). CDR3 sequence reads: CASSLAGGERTEAFF. The CDR3 bases are TGTGCCAGCAGCTTGGCAGGGGGGGAACGAACTGAAGCTTTCTTT.

Only a few counts were recorded for this clonotype. The chain is built from TRBV28 and TRBJ1-2; 8 bases agree with TRBD1. The CDR3 is made up of 14 amino acids. Germline-derived CDR1 and CDR2 are MDHEN and SYDVKM. Unmatched junction bases numbered 4, after V lost 3 bases and J lost 4 bases. The CDR3 is CASSFPGGPYGYTF. The CDR3 DNA reads as TGTGCCAGCAGTTTCCCAGGGGGCCCCTATGGCTACACCTTC.

The table lists this clonotype with many counts. This chain joins TRBV30 and TRBJ2-7, with no clear D. The CDR3 covers 13 residues. V was cut by 2 bases and J by 1 base, with 9 bases left in between. Germline loops: CDR1 GTSNPN, CDR2 SVGIG (reference sequence). The CDR3 loop reads CAWSPQDSYEQYF. The CDR3 nucleotides read TGTGCCTGGAGTCCCCAGGATTCCTACGAGCAGTACTTC.

Note on this clonotype: This may be a read error: a much more frequent sequence differs by one nucleotide. This chain joins TRBV6-5 and TRBJ2-5; D is unresolved. Trimming shortened V by 7 bases and J by 1 base, and 10 bases separated the two germline ends. Germline V gene sequence: CDR1 MNHEY, CDR2 SVGAGI. The CDR3 has 13 residues. The CDR3 nucleotides are TGTGCCAGCAACACGGCTAGCCAAGAGACCCAGTACTTC. Protein: CASNTASQETQYF.

The V call is TRBV6-2 or TRBV6-3, the J call TRBJ1-2; D is uncertain. Germline V gene sequence: CDR1 MNHEY, CDR2 SVGEGT. The CDR3 sequence is 14 residues long. Between the trimmed V and J ends, which lost 7 bases and 1 base, there was a span of 13 bases. The CDR3 region is CASIPSGSNYGYTF. CDR3 DNA: TGTGCCAGCATTCCATCAGGAAGTAACTATGGCTACACCTTC.

The J gene is TRBJ2-5, the V gene TRBV6-2 or TRBV6-3; perhaps D is TRBD1 or TRBD2 (6 bases each). The CDR3 consists of 15 residues. CDR1 and CDR2 from the germline V gene are MNHEY and SVGEGT. V was shortened by 2 bases and J by 0 bases, with 10 bases between the two germline ends. The CDR3 DNA is TGTGCCAGCAGTTACCCCGGGGGCAACCAAGAGACCCAGTACTTC. Its translation: CASSYPGGNQETQYF.

This clonotype appeared a few times. The J gene is TRBJ1-2, the V gene TRBV7-2; D remains unclear. V was clipped by 1 base and J by 4 bases, with 10 bases between them. This CDR3 is built from 14 residues. Looked up from germline, CDR1 is SGHTA and CDR2 is FQGNSA. The CDR3, as DNA: TGTGCCAGCAGCTTAGTGCAAGTGGGCTATGGCTACACCTTC. Amino acid sequence: CASSLVQVGYGYTF. Full variable domain (remainder filled in from reference TRBV7-2 and TRBJ1-2): GAGVSQSPSNKVTEKGKDVELRCDPISGHTALYWYRQSLGQGLEFLIYFQGNSAPDKSGLPSDRFSAERTGGSVSTLTIQRTQQEDSAVYLCASSLVQVGYGYTFGSGTRLTVV.

This clonotype was observed a handful of times. The gene calls are TRBV10-2 and TRBJ1-2, with TRBD1 identical over 9 bases. Germline assignment: CDR1 WSHSY and CDR2 SAAADI. Unmatched junction bases numbered 9, after V lost 6 bases and J lost 4 bases. The length of the CDR3 is 15 residues. CDR3 protein: CASSKGQGRFYGYTF. CDR3 bases: TGCGCCAGCAGCAAGGGACAGGGAAGGTTCTATGGCTACACCTTC.

There are many counts of this clonotype. The chain recombines TRBV7-2 with TRBJ2-1; 12 bases line up with TRBD2. Trimming at V came to 5 bases and at J to 9 bases, leaving 11 bases not matched to a gene. CDR1 SGHTA and CDR2 FQGNSA come from the germline V gene. The CDR3 covers 16 residues. The DNA of the CDR3 is TGTGCCAGCAGCCAACGGCTAGCGGGAGGGCCGGGTGAGCAGTTCTTC. It yields the protein CASSQRLAGGPGEQFF.

The rearrangement uses TRBV10-3 and TRBJ2-7; tentative D call: TRBD2 (7 bases). CDR1 and CDR2 (germline): ENHRY, SYGVKD. The V end lost 0 bases, the J end lost 2 bases, and 17 bases lay between the germline ends. The CDR3 loop spans 17 amino acids. CDR3 residues: CAISESKGRGIPYEQYF. CDR3 DNA: TGTGCCATCAGTGAGTCGAAGGGGAGGGGGATCCCCTACGAGCAGTACTTC.

The chain combines TRBV7-9 with TRBJ2-7; perhaps TRBD2 as D (5 bases). Germline V gives CDR1 SEHNR, CDR2 FQNEAQ (reference sequence). The CDR3 totals 13 residues. Trimming took 0 bases from V and 8 from J, leaving 11 bases between them. In DNA form, the CDR3 reads TGTGCCAGCAGCTTAGCCGACGAGGGTAAGCAGTACTTC. This codes for CASSLADEGKQYF.

The rearrangement uses TRBV5-1 and TRBJ2-7, with D unresolved. This CDR3 has 14 residues. Germline CDR1 is SGHRS and CDR2 is YFSETQ. The ends were cut back, 6 bases at V and 3 bases at J, with 16 bases in the middle. The CDR3 DNA follows: TGCGCCAGCAAAACCGGGCCCCGAGGCTACGAGCAGTACTTC. Encoded protein: CASKTGPRGYEQYF.

This clonotype has just a few counts. The chain carries TRBV5-1 and TRBJ2-1; the D call may be TRBD1 or TRBD2 (6 bases each). Per the germline V gene, CDR1 is SGHRS and CDR2 is YFSETQ. The V end was cut by 2 bases, the J end by 7 bases, with 13 bases between. This CDR3 is 14 amino acids long. This CDR3 is CASSFSGASNEQFF. DNA for the CDR3: TGCGCCAGCAGCTTTTCGGGGGCCTCAAATGAGCAGTTCTTC.

On this clonotype: A read error is possible here, since a much larger clone lies one base away. The rearrangement links TRBV11-2 to TRBJ2-1; maybe TRBD2 (5 bases). The V and J ends lost 3 bases and 0 bases respectively, with 9 bases between them. CDR1 SGHAT and CDR2 FQNNGV come from the germline V gene. The CDR3 contains 15 residues. The CDR3 coding sequence is TGTGCCAGCAGCTTCGGGGTGAGCTCCTACAATGAGCAGTTCTTC. Its translation: CASSFGVSSYNEQFF.

The chain uses TRBV20-1 and TRBJ1-1, with 7 bases that match TRBD1. Germline-derived CDR1 and CDR2 are DFQATT and SNEGSKA (reference sequence). This CDR3 comprises 16 residues. V shed 4 bases and J 4 bases; nucleotides not matched to a gene: 15. CDR3 sequence: CSATSPGKGQSTEAFF. For the CDR3, the DNA is TGCAGTGCTACGTCACCGGGTAAGGGACAGAGCACTGAAGCTTTCTTT.

This clonotype was counted many times. The V and J genes are TRBV5-1 and TRBJ1-2, with 7 bases identical to TRBD1. This CDR3 is built from 15 residues. The V and J ends lost 4 bases and 4 bases, in that order; junction bases with no gene match: 10. Per germline, CDR1 SGHRS and CDR2 YFSETQ. CDR3 sequence reads: CASSTDPGTAYGYTF. The CDR3 region has the DNA TGCGCCAGCAGCACGGACCCCGGGACAGCCTATGGCTACACCTTC.